This T cell receptor (beta chain) was sequenced during a study of blood T cells in healthy people across ages. The authors ran a second PCR of about 7 to 11 cycles using a sample-barcoded 5' primer and a J-beta primer mix. TCRdb called the 5' RACE reads again in MiXCR, with one record for every CDR3 protein. The data contain around 520,000 distinct CDR3 sequences, roughly a quarter of them singletons. The germline V gene encodes CDR1 SGHRS and CDR2 YFSETQ. This CDR3 has 16 residues. Losses at the gene ends were 6 bases for V and 5 bases for J; bases not matched to a gene: 12. This sample also belongs to another study, concerning T cells of mothers and their children.

The sequence was obtained from a boy aged 2-9 years in good health. The sample taken for sequencing was blood. The chain employs TRBV5-1 and TRBJ2-2; 8 bases match TRBD2. CDR3 in DNA: TGCGCCAGCACCTTAGCGGGGATAAGAGGAACCGGGGAGCTGTTTTTT. Amino acids: CASTLAGIRGTGELFF.